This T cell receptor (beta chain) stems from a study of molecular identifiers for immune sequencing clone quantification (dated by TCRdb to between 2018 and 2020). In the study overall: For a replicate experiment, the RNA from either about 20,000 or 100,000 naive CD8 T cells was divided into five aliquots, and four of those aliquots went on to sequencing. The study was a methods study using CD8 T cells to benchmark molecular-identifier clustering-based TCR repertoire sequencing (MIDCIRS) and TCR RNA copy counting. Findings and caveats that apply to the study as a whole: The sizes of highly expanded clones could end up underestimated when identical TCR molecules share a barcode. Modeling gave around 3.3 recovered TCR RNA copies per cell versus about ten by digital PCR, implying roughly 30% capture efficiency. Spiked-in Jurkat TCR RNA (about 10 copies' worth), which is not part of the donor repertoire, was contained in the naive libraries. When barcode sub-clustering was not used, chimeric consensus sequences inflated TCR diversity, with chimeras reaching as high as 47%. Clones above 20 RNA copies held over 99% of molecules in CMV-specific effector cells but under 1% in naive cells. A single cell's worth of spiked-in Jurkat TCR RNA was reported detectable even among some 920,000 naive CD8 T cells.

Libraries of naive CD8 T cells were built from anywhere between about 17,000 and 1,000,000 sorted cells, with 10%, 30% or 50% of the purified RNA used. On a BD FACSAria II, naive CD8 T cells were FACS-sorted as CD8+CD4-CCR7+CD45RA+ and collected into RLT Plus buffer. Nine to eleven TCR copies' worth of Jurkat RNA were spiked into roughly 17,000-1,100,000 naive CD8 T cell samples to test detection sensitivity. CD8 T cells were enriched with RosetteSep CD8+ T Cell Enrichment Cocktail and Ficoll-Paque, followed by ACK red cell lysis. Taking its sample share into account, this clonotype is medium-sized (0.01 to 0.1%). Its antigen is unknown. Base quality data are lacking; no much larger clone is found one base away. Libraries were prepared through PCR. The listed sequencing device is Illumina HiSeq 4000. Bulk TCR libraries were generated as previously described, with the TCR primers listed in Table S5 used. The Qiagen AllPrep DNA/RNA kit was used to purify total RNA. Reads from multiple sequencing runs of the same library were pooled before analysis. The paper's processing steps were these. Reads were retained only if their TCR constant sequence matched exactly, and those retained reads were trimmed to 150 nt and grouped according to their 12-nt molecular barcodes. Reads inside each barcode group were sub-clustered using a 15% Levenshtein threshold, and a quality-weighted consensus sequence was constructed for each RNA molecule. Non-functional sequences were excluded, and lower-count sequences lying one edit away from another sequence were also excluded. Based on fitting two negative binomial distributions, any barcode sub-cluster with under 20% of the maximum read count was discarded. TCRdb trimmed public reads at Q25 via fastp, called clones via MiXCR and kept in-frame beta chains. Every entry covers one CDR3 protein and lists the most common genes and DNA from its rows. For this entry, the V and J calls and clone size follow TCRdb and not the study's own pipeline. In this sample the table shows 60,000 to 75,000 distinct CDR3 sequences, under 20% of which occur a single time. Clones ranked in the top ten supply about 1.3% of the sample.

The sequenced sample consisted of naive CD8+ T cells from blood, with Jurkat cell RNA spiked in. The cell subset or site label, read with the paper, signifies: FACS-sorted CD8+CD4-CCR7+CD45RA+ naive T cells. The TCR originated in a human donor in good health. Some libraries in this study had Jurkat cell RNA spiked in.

DNA sequence: TGTGCCAGCAGCTACCCGGGACGAATCTACGAGCAGTACTTC. This is translated as CASSYPGRIYEQYF. The receptor chain draws on TRBV7-2 and TRBJ2-7; the D gene could be either TRBD1 or TRBD2, each agreeing at 5 bases. V is cut by 4 bases and J by 3 bases, and the space between the germline ends is 13 bases. For CDR1 and CDR2, the germline V gene lists SGHTA and FQGNSA. The cysteine opens and the phenylalanine closes a CDR3 of 14 amino acids. Of the read, only the CDR3 DNA is kept; its 42 bases are in frame from base 1.